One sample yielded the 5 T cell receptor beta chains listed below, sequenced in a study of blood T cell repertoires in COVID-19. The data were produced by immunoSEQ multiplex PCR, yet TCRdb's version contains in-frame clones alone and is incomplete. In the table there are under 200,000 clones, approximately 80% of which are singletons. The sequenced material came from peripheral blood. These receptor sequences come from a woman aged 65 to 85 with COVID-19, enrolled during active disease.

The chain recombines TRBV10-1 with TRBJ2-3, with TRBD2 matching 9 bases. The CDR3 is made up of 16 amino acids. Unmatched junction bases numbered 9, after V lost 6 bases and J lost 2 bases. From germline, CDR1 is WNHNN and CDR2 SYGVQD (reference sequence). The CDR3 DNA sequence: TGCGCCAGCAGCAACGGTCTAGCGGGATTCACAGATACGCAGTATTTT. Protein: CASSNGLAGFTDTQYF.

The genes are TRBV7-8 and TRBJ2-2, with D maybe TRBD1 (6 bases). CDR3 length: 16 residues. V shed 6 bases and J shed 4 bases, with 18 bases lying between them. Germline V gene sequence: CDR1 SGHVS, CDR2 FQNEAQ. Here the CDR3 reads CASRDYREGPTGELFF. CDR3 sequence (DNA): TGTGCCAGCAGAGACTACAGGGAAGGCCCCACCGGGGAGCTGTTTTTT.

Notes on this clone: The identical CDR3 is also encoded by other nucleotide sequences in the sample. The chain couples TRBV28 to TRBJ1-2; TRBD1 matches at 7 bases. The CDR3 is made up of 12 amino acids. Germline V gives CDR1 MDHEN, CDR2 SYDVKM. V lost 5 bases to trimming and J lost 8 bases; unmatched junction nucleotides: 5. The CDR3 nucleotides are TGTGCCAGCAGTGAGGACAGGTACGGCTACACCTTC. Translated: CASSEDRYGYTF.

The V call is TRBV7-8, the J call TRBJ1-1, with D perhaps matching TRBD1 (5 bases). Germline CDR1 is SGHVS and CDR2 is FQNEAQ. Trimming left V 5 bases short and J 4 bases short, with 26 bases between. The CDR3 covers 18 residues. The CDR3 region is CASSQGSEGISWSTEAFF. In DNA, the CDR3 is TGTGCCAGCAGCCAAGGCTCGGAGGGGATCTCGTGGAGCACTGAAGCTTTCTTT.

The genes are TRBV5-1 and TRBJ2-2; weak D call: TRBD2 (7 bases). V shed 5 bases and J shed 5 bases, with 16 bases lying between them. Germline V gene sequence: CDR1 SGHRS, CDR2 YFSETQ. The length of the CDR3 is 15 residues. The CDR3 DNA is TGCGCCAGCAGGCCTTGGGGGGGGCGGACCGGGGAGCTGTTTTTT. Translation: CASRPWGGRTGELFF.